This TCR beta chain was sequenced for a study of PD-1 blockade in classical Hodgkin lymphoma. The study, taken as a whole, reports: Only CD4+ TCR diversity, not CD8+, had risen significantly by C4D1.

Relapse was seen in all patients after autologous stem cell transplantation, and brentuximab vedotin exposure was variable. Patients reached a best response of complete response, partial response or progressive disease. This CDR3 is 16 amino acids long. V lost 3 bases to trimming and J lost 0 bases; unmatched junction nucleotides: 3. Germline assignment: CDR1 SGHRS and CDR2 YFSETQ. Worth noting for this clone: Its antigen remains unidentified. In the same sample, other DNA sequences code for this CDR3.

Assay: immunoSEQ multiplex PCR; the TCRdb copy retains only in-frame clones and omits some. The sample lists about 98,000 clones, around nine tenths occurring once. The specimen was peripheral blood mononuclear cells (PBMCs), collected at baseline. The chain is built from TRBV5-1 and TRBJ2-3; 11 bases are a match to TRBD2. The receptor's source is a human donor with classical Hodgkin lymphoma. The DNA of the CDR3 is TGCGCCAGCAGCTACCGGACTAGCGGGAGCACAGATACGCAGTATTTT. It codes for CASSYRTSGSTDTQYF. Using reference TRBV5-1 and TRBJ2-3 for the parts outside the CDR3, the full variable domain is KAGVTQTPRYLIKTRGQQVTLSCSPISGHRSVSWYQQTPGQGLQFLFEYFSETQRNKGNFPGRFSGRQFSNSRSEMNVSTLELGDSALYLCASSYRTSGSTDTQYFGPGTRLTVL.